Presented here are 20 T cell receptor beta chains from one specimen sequenced in a study of glioma-infiltrating T cells. The iRepertoire nested amplicon-rescue multiplex PCR amplified TCR alpha and beta CDR3s from RNA. TCRdb redid the calling of the multiplex PCR reads with MiXCR, one entry per CDR3 protein. The sample has over 140,000 distinct CDR3 sequences, about two fifths seen once. The sample was glioma tissue, nonneoplastic brain tissue, or PBMCs (not recorded which). The receptor source for this set is a human donor with low-grade glioma or glioblastoma, undergoing nonglioma brain surgery, or in good health (not recorded which).

This clonotype appeared a few times. This sequence joins TRBV6-2 or TRBV6-3 and TRBJ1-1, with D possibly being TRBD1 (5 bases). The CDR3 spans 14 residues. The germline V gene has CDR1 MNHEY and CDR2 SVGEGT. The germline V and J ends were trimmed by 8 bases and 2 bases, with 15 bases remaining between them. CDR3 bases: TGTGCCAGCCGAGGGCAGGGCGTTAACACTGAAGCTTTCTTT. It is translated as CASRGQGVNTEAFF.

This clonotype is labeled as medium-sized. The rearrangement links TRBV20-1 to TRBJ2-1; a weak D match, TRBD1 (6 bases). Germline assignment: CDR1 DFQATT and CDR2 SNEGSKA (reference sequence). With 6 bases removed from V and 5 bases from J, the gap between germline ends came to 14 bases. There are 13 residues in the CDR3. The CDR3: CSADRDNNNEQFF. The CDR3 DNA sequence: TGCAGTGCCGACCGGGACAATAACAATGAGCAGTTCTTC.

This clonotype occurred a few times. V is TRBV11-2 and J is TRBJ2-1; no clear D. The CDR3 covers 12 residues. From germline, CDR1 is SGHAT and CDR2 FQNNGV. V lost 0 bases and J 10 bases, leaving 7 bases between the germline ends. CDR3 region: CASSLDSTEQFF. The CDR3 coding sequence is TGTGCCAGCAGCTTAGATTCTACCGAGCAGTTCTTC.

Notes on this clonotype: A much larger clone lies a single base off, so this may be a read error. The chain combines TRBV20-1 with TRBJ2-7; D might be TRBD2 (5 bases). V was trimmed by 5 bases and J by 5 bases, leaving 16 bases between them. Germline CDR1 DFQATT, CDR2 SNEGSKA (reference sequence). The CDR3 spans 13 residues. The CDR3 loop reads CSAYLAETNEQYF. The CDR3 nucleotides are TGCAGTGCTTACCTAGCCGAGACCAACGAGCAGTACTTC.

The sample holds a few counts of this clonotype. This chain connects TRBV28 to TRBJ2-1; D gene unclear. This CDR3 has 13 amino acids. Germline-derived CDR1 and CDR2 are MDHEN and SYDVKM. V was shortened by 2 bases and J by 4 bases, with 6 bases between the two germline ends. CDR3 in amino acids: CASSLGNYNEQFF. In nucleotides, the CDR3 is TGTGCCAGCAGTTTAGGCAATTACAATGAGCAGTTCTTC.

This clonotype was counted only a few times. The genes are TRBV6-1 and TRBJ1-1; D is uncertain. Looked up from germline, CDR1 is MNHNS and CDR2 is SASEGT. The CDR3 contains 14 residues. Trimming stripped 0 bases from V and 0 bases from J, with 5 bases between. This CDR3 is CASSEATVNTEAFF. The CDR3 DNA reads TGTGCCAGCAGTGAAGCTACAGTGAACACTGAAGCTTTCTTT.

The chain joins TRBV4-1 to TRBJ1-5; D gene unclear. Germline assignment: CDR1 MGHRA and CDR2 YSYEKL. V dropped 2 bases and J dropped 4 bases, with 6 bases sitting between them. The CDR3 loop spans 13 amino acids. CDR3 loop: CASSQTENQPQHF. The CDR3 DNA sequence: TGCGCCAGCAGCCAAACAGAGAATCAGCCCCAGCATTTT.

This chain uses TRBV5-1 with TRBJ1-3; D uncertain. With 5 bases removed from V and 1 base from J, the gap between germline ends came to 10 bases. Germline CDR1 reads SGHRS; CDR2 reads YFSETQ. This CDR3 is 14 amino acids long. The CDR3: CASSRGGSGNTIYF. The CDR3 nucleotides are TGCGCCAGCAGTCGGGGAGGATCTGGAAACACCATATATTTT.

The rearrangement joins TRBV2 to TRBJ2-5, with D possibly being TRBD2 (5 bases). V lost 8 bases and J lost 4, with 14 bases in between. The germline V gene has CDR1 SNHLY and CDR2 FYNNEI. This CDR3 comprises 13 residues. The DNA for the CDR3 is TGTGCCAGCGGCCGGACTTTGCGAGAGACCCAGTACTTC. The encoded protein is CASGRTLRETQYF.

J is TRBJ1-1 and V is TRBV18; unclear D gene. There are 15 residues in the CDR3. Germline CDR1 is KGHSH and CDR2 is LQKENI. Between the trimmed V and J ends, which lost 8 bases and 4 bases, there was a span of 20 bases. The CDR3 region is CASTKDAALGTEAFF. The CDR3 DNA sequence: TGTGCCAGCACCAAGGATGCTGCGTTAGGCACTGAAGCTTTCTTT.

The V and J genes are TRBV5-1 and TRBJ1-1, with 7 positions matching TRBD1. Trimming removed 3 bases from V and 13 bases from J; junction bases left unmatched: 12. Germline V CDR1 and CDR2: SGHRS, YFSETQ. The CDR3 extends over 13 amino acids. The CDR3 region is CASSSTGSTGDFF. Written as DNA, the CDR3 is TGCGCCAGCAGCTCGACAGGGTCGACCGGCGATTTCTTT.

The V call is TRBV19, the J call TRBJ2-3; no clear D gene. The CDR3 is 15 residues long. Trimming pared 4 bases from V and 2 bases from J, leaving 13 bases between. CDR1 and CDR2 from the germline V gene are LNHDA and SQIVND (reference sequence). In nucleotides, the CDR3 is TGTGCCAGTAGTACGATCAGGCACCCCACAGATACGCAGTATTTT. Its translation is CASSTIRHPTDTQYF.

The chain has TRBV7-9 and TRBJ2-3; D could derive from TRBD1 or TRBD2 (5 bases each). The CDR3 spans 14 residues. The V gene's germline CDR1 is SEHNR and CDR2 FQNEAQ (reference sequence). V was clipped by 4 bases and J by 7 bases, with 15 bases between them. The CDR3 reads CASSSTGRPNTQYF. The CDR3 DNA reads TGTGCCAGCAGCTCCACGGGACGCCCGAATACGCAGTATTTT.

This chain joins TRBV27 and TRBJ1-2; 8 bases are shared with TRBD1. With V trimmed by 6 bases and J by 7 bases, 16 bases remained unmatched. The germline V gene has CDR1 MNHEY and CDR2 SMNVEV (reference sequence). This CDR3 is 16 amino acids long. CDR3 in amino acids: CASSFETGVTISGYTF. The CDR3 bases are TGTGCCAGCAGCTTCGAGACAGGGGTGACGATTAGTGGCTACACCTTC.

This chain connects TRBV14 to TRBJ2-5; 10 nucleotides match TRBD1. This CDR3 contains 16 residues. The ends lost 0 bases at V and 0 bases at J; junction bases unmatched: 1. CDR1 is SGHDN and CDR2 is FVKESK in the germline V gene. The CDR3 nucleotides read TGTGCCAGCAGCCAAGAGGACAGGGGGTACCAAGAGACCCAGTACTTC. Translated, it gives CASSQEDRGYQETQYF. Variable domain in full (rest from reference TRBV14 and TRBJ2-5): EAGVTQFPSHSVIEKGQTVTLRCDPISGHDNLYWYRRVMGKEIKFLLHFVKESKQDESGMPNNRFLAERTGGTYSTLKVQPAELEDSGVYFCASSQEDRGYQETQYFGPGTRLLVL.

Details on this clonotype: A read error may produce the germline difference seen at one junction end. V is TRBV4-1 and J is TRBJ2-5; D is possibly TRBD2 (5 bases). CDR3 length equals 14 residues. Germline-derived CDR1 and CDR2 are MGHRA and YSYEKL. The CDR3 DNA sequence: TGTGCCAGCACCCCGAGCGGAGGAGAAGAGACCCAGTACTTC. The encoded protein is CASTPSGGEETQYF.

The V call is TRBV4-3, the J call TRBJ2-5; TRBD1 agrees at 11 bases. CDR3 length: 15 residues. In germline, CDR1 is LGHNA, CDR2 YSLEER. V dropped 6 bases and J dropped 5; count of bases not matched to a gene: 8. The CDR3: CASSRRTGGSETQYF. The CDR3 nucleotides are TGCGCCAGCAGTCGACGGACAGGGGGCTCGGAGACCCAGTACTTC.

The chain has TRBV20-1 and TRBJ2-7, with TRBD2 matching 8 bases. There are 13 residues in the CDR3. V trimming: 3 bases; J trimming: 6 bases; junction bases outside the gene matches: 7. CDR1 and CDR2 (germline): DFQATT, SNEGSKA (reference sequence). The CDR3 sequence: CSASGRASGEQYF. CDR3 in DNA: TGCAGTGCTAGCGGGAGGGCCTCAGGCGAGCAGTACTTC.

This clonotype has just a few counts. This rearrangement joins TRBV20-1 to TRBJ2-7, with TRBD1 matching over 7 bases. The V and J ends lost 2 bases and 2 bases, in that order; junction bases with no gene match: 12. Looked up from germline, CDR1 is DFQATT and CDR2 is SNEGSKA (reference sequence). The CDR3 is 16 amino acids. The DNA of the CDR3 is TGCAGTGCTAGATATAATACCGGTGGGACAGCCTACGAGCAGTACTTC. It is translated as CSARYNTGGTAYEQYF.

The genes are TRBV7-3 and TRBJ2-1; D gene unclear. Looked up from germline, CDR1 is SGHTA and CDR2 is FQGTGA. This CDR3 has 13 residues. Between the trimmed V and J ends, which lost 4 bases and 11 bases, there was a span of 15 bases. The CDR3 DNA reads TGTGCCAGCAGCTCCCCGTTTCGCCCCAAGCAGTTCTTC. Residues: CASSSPFRPKQFF.